A single sample gave rise to the 27 T cell receptor beta chains below, sequenced in a study of CD8+ T cells in alopecia areata. Following extraction, RNA underwent reverse transcription to cDNA, which served as the sequencing template. The protocol was immunoSEQ multiplex PCR, while the TCRdb copy is restricted to in-frame clones and leaves out a portion. The data hold fewer than 200,000 clones, with roughly 58% observed a single time. Noted treatment: oral pan-JAK inhibitor, 5-10 mg twice daily. The material was CD4+ T cells sorted from blood, obtained at approximately week 55, from a patient treated with tofacitinib. These receptors all stem from a human donor with alopecia areata.

V gene TRBV6-5 combines with J gene TRBJ2-3, with 7 nucleotides matching TRBD1. After removal of 5 bases from V and 4 bases from J, the junction contained 9 bases not matched to a gene. Germline CDR1 and CDR2: MNHEY and SVGAGI. This CDR3 is built from 15 residues. The CDR3 nucleotides read TGTGCCAGCAGTACCTACGGGACAGACGCAGATACGCAGTATTTT. Translating it yields CASSTYGTDADTQYF.

The V and J genes are TRBV6-5 and TRBJ1-5; D is undetermined. Germline CDR1 is MNHEY and CDR2 is SVGAGI. CDR3 size: 13 residues. The V and J ends lost 6 bases and 0 bases respectively, with 6 bases between them. CDR3 bases: TGTGCCAGCAGACCTAATAGCAATCAGCCCCAGCATTTT. It is translated as CASRPNSNQPQHF.

The J gene is TRBJ1-5, the V gene TRBV2; a possible D gene is TRBD1 (6 bases). The CDR3 covers 13 residues. Trimming removed 1 base from V and 7 bases from J, with 8 bases in between. The germline CDR1 and CDR2 sequences are SNHLY and FYNNEI. The CDR3 DNA reads as TGTGCCAGCAGTGAAGACAGGGACCAGCCCCAGCATTTT. Translating gives CASSEDRDQPQHF. The variable domain in full, completed from reference TRBV2 and TRBJ1-5, reads EPEVTQTPSHQVTQMGQEVILRCVPISNHLYFYWYRQILGQKVEFLVSFYNNEISEKSEIFDDQFSVERPDGSNFTLKIRSTKLEDSAMYFCASSEDRDQPQHFGDGTRLSIL.

CDR3 sequence (DNA): TGCAGCGTTGGGTTCTCGCGAGAGACCCAGTACTTC. Amino acids: CSVGFSRETQYF. This sequence joins TRBV29-1 and TRBJ2-5, with unresolved D. This CDR3 has 12 amino acids. The germline V gene encodes CDR1 SQVTM and CDR2 ANQGSEA. V shed 4 bases and J shed 4 bases, with 10 bases lying between them.

The chain combines TRBV12-5 with TRBJ2-3, with D maybe TRBD1 (5 bases). Trimming shortened V by 7 bases and J by 4 bases, and 9 bases separated the two germline ends. CDR1 LGHNT and CDR2 FRNRAP come from the germline V gene. The CDR3 runs to 12 residues. CDR3 sequence reads: CASVGEADTQYF. CDR3 nucleotides: TGTGCTAGTGTAGGGGAAGCAGATACGCAGTATTTT.

V is TRBV7-3 and J is TRBJ2-7; 9 positions match TRBD1. V lost 0 bases to trimming and J lost 3 bases; unmatched junction nucleotides: 0. The length of the CDR3 is 14 residues. The germline V gene has CDR1 SGHTA and CDR2 FQGTGA. In DNA, the CDR3 is TGTGCCAGCAGCTTAACGGGACAGGGCTACGAGCAGTACTTC. Its protein is CASSLTGQGYEQYF. Complete variable domain (other parts from reference TRBV7-3 and TRBJ2-7): GAGVSQTPSNKVTEKGKYVELRCDPISGHTALYWYRQSLGQGPEFLIYFQGTGAADDSGLPNDRFFAVRPEGSVSTLKIQRTERGDSAVYLCASSLTGQGYEQYFGPGTRLTVT.

The rearrangement links TRBV7-3 to TRBJ2-5; tentatively, D is TRBD1 (5 bases). CDR1 and CDR2 (germline): SGHTA, FQGTGA. Trimming took off 5 bases at V and 5 bases at J, with 21 bases between the two ends. This CDR3 is 16 amino acids long. The chain's CDR3 is CASSPHRRRSGETQYF. The CDR3 nucleotides are TGTGCCAGCAGCCCTCATCGCCGGCGTTCAGGGGAGACCCAGTACTTC.

This chain uses TRBV25-1 with TRBJ2-3, with 8 bases fitting TRBD1. The CDR3 consists of 16 residues. The junction had 8 bases not matched to a gene; V was cut back by 2 bases and J by 4 bases. CDR1 is MGHDK and CDR2 is SYGVNS in the germline V gene. The CDR3 loop reads CASSEARQGIPDTQYF. The DNA for the CDR3 is TGTGCCAGCAGTGAAGCGAGACAGGGGATTCCAGATACGCAGTATTTT.

The chain recombines TRBV30 with TRBJ1-2; D is unresolved. Trimming shortened V by 4 bases and J by 1 base, and 10 bases separated the two germline ends. The CDR3 contains 13 residues. The germline gives CDR1 GTSNPN, CDR2 SVGIG (reference sequence). The CDR3 nucleotides read TGTGCCTGGAATGGGGAGCTTAACTATGGCTACACCTTC. Protein: CAWNGELNYGYTF.

V gene TRBV29-1 combines with J gene TRBJ2-5; 7 bases fit TRBD2. The assigned J gene may be wrong: the sequence end matches TRBJ2-7 better. Germline V gene sequence: CDR1 SQVTM, CDR2 ANQGSEA. The CDR3 length is 14 residues. CDR3 loop: CSVDGGGGSYEQYF. The CDR3 region has the DNA TGCAGCGTTGATGGAGGCGGGGGTTCCTACGAGCAGTACTTC.

The CDR3 loop is CASSLSGTERGGYTF. CDR3 nucleotide sequence: TGTGCCAGCAGTTTATCCGGGACCGAGCGCGGAGGCTACACCTTC. The chain uses TRBV27 and TRBJ1-2, with D possibly matching TRBD1 (5 bases). V shed 0 bases and J shed 8 bases, with 16 bases lying between them. The CDR3 consists of 15 residues. Looked up from germline, CDR1 is MNHEY and CDR2 is SMNVEV (reference sequence).

This clone showed up just a few times. This chain connects TRBV4-1 to TRBJ1-6, with TRBD1 identical over 10 bases. CDR3 size: 16 residues. Germline V gene data show CDR1 as MGHRA and CDR2 as YSYEKL. Germline trimming cut 3 bases from V and 10 bases from J; bases unmatched to any gene: 9. The CDR3 DNA is TGCGCCAGCAGCCAGGACTCGACAGGGGGCAAGTCACCCCTCCACTTT. Protein: CASSQDSTGGKSPLHF.

This clone has at least ten counts. The chain carries TRBV9 and TRBJ1-2; TRBD1 agrees at 10 bases. Losses at the gene ends were 3 bases for V and 4 bases for J; bases not matched to a gene: 6. Germline V CDR1 and CDR2: SGDLS, YYNGEE. The CDR3 contains 15 residues. The CDR3 is CASSERTGGSYGYTF. In DNA form, the CDR3 reads TGTGCCAGCAGCGAAAGGACAGGGGGTAGCTATGGCTACACCTTC.

V gene TRBV29-1 combines with J gene TRBJ1-1, with TRBD1 matching 9 bases. V shed 6 bases, J shed 3 bases, and the junction held 8 bases outside the gene matches. This CDR3 is built from 14 residues. From germline, CDR1 is SQVTM and CDR2 ANQGSEA. DNA of the CDR3: TGCAGCGTCCCCCGGACAGGGGCGGACACTGAAGCTTTCTTT. It is translated as CSVPRTGADTEAFF.

This clone was observed once. As DNA, the CDR3 is TGCGCCAGCAGCCAAGATGTAGGGCCCCAGCATTTT. Protein: CASSQDVGPQHF. This rearrangement joins TRBV4-1 to TRBJ1-5, with unresolved D. There are 12 residues in the CDR3. CDR1 is MGHRA and CDR2 is YSYEKL in the germline V gene. Trimming took off 0 bases at V and 9 bases at J, with 6 bases between the two ends.

The chain couples TRBV29-1 to TRBJ2-7, with TRBD1 matching 9 bases. Per germline, CDR1 SQVTM and CDR2 ANQGSEA. The CDR3 runs 17 residues. J was trimmed by 1 base and V by 6 bases; bases with no gene match: 16. The CDR3, as DNA: TGCAGCGTCCACCTACCGAGGGCCGGGACAGGGTCCTACGAGCAGTACTTC. Translating it yields CSVHLPRAGTGSYEQYF.

This sequence joins TRBV6-1 and TRBJ1-3, with D hard to call. This CDR3 contains 13 residues. V lost 0 bases and J lost 7, with 7 bases in between. Germline V lookup: CDR1 MNHNS, CDR2 SASEGT. In nucleotides, the CDR3 is TGTGCCAGCAGTGAAGCGAAGCGGAACACCATATATTTT. Translating gives CASSEAKRNTIYF.

This chain links TRBV5-1 with TRBJ2-5; D call uncertain. Germline V gene sequence: CDR1 SGHRS, CDR2 YFSETQ. The CDR3 loop spans 13 amino acids. Trimming took 0 bases from V and 4 from J, leaving 7 bases between them. The CDR3 coding sequence is TGCGCCAGCAGCTTGGAACAGTTAGAGACCCAGTACTTC. Residues: CASSLEQLETQYF.

The chain is built from TRBV27 and TRBJ1-1; no clear D. The CDR3 extends over 13 amino acids. With 2 bases removed from V and 5 bases from J, the gap between germline ends came to 9 bases. Germline V gives CDR1 MNHEY, CDR2 SMNVEV (reference sequence). This CDR3 is CASSLLGETEAFF. The DNA of the CDR3 is TGTGCCAGCAGTTTACTCGGGGAGACTGAAGCTTTCTTT.

The chain has TRBV30 and TRBJ2-5; tentatively, D is TRBD2 (5 bases). The CDR3 contains 14 residues. The V gene's germline CDR1 is GTSNPN and CDR2 SVGIG (reference sequence). V lost 3 bases and J 4 bases, leaving 15 bases between the germline ends. Here the CDR3 reads CAWRSRRSGETQYF. In nucleotides, the CDR3 is TGTGCCTGGAGGTCACGGAGGAGCGGAGAGACCCAGTACTTC.

The chain has TRBV4-2 and TRBJ2-5, with D uncertain. The CDR3 is 15 residues long. The germline V gene has CDR1 LGHNA and CDR2 YNFKEQ. V shed 0 bases and J shed 5 bases, with 13 bases lying between them. CDR3 protein: CASSQDQRSAETQYF. For the CDR3, the DNA is TGTGCCAGCAGCCAAGATCAAAGGTCCGCGGAGACCCAGTACTTC.

This sequence joins TRBV9 and TRBJ1-1; D call uncertain. This CDR3 comprises 12 residues. V was cut by 0 bases and J by 7 bases, with 7 bases left in between. Germline CDR1 is SGDLS and CDR2 is YYNGEE. CDR3 loop: CASSVGPDEAFF. DNA of the CDR3: TGTGCCAGCAGCGTAGGGCCTGATGAAGCTTTCTTT.

The sample holds a few counts of this clone. This chain uses TRBV5-6 with TRBJ1-1; D may be TRBD1 (5 bases). Germline V lookup: CDR1 SGHDT, CDR2 YYEEEE. Trimming removed 0 bases from V and 5 bases from J, with 17 bases in between. The CDR3 sequence is 16 residues long. As DNA, the CDR3 is TGTGCCAGCAGCTTGGTATCGCGCAGGGTATATACTGAAGCTTTCTTT. This codes for CASSLVSRRVYTEAFF.

The rearrangement links TRBV27 to TRBJ2-3; 7 bases match TRBD2. Germline V gene data show CDR1 as MNHEY and CDR2 as SMNVEV (reference sequence). V dropped 2 bases and J dropped 6; count of bases not matched to a gene: 8. The CDR3 is 15 amino acids. Here the CDR3 reads CASSLKEGGWDTQYF. DNA of the CDR3: TGTGCCAGCAGTTTAAAGGAGGGAGGGTGGGATACGCAGTATTTT.

This clone has a handful of counts. This chain uses TRBV29-1 with TRBJ1-3; weak D call: TRBD1 (5 bases). This CDR3 is 12 amino acids long. Trimming stripped 6 bases from V and 0 bases from J, with 6 bases between. The germline V gene has CDR1 SQVTM and CDR2 ANQGSEA. CDR3 region: CSVTGSGNTIYF. CDR3 coding DNA: TGCAGCGTAACAGGCTCTGGAAACACCATATATTTT.

The chain has TRBV2 and TRBJ1-6, with 7 bases aligning to TRBD1. The CDR3 loop spans 15 amino acids. With V trimmed by 6 bases and J by 5 bases, 7 bases remained unmatched. The germline V gene has CDR1 SNHLY and CDR2 FYNNEI. CDR3 region: CASSEPGTDNSPLHF. The DNA for the CDR3 is TGTGCCAGCAGCGAACCCGGGACAGATAATTCACCCCTCCACTTT.

This clone has a handful of counts. The rearrangement joins TRBV10-3 to TRBJ2-7; D ambiguous. Trimming took 0 bases from V and 7 from J, leaving 10 bases between them. The germline gives CDR1 ENHRY, CDR2 SYGVKD. The CDR3 loop spans 13 amino acids. CDR3 loop: CAISESVEKEQYF. The CDR3 nucleotides are TGTGCCATCAGTGAGTCGGTGGAAAAAGAGCAGTACTTC.